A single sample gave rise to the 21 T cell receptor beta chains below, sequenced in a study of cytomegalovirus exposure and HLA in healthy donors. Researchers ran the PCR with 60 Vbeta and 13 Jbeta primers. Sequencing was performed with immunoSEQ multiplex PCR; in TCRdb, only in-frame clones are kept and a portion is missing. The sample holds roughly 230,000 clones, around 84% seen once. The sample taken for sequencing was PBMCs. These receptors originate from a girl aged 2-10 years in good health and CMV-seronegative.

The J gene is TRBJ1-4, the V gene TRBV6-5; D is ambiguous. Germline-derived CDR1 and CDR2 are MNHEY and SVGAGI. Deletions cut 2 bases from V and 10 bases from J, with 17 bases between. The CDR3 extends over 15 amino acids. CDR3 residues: CASSYTGSLGGKLFF. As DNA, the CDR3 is TGTGCCAGCAGTTACACGGGGTCGTTAGGCGGAAAACTGTTTTTT.

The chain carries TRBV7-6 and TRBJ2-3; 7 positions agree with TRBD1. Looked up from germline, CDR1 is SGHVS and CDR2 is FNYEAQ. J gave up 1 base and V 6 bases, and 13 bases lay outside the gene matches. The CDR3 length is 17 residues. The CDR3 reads CASRQLNRQGGTDTQYF. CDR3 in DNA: TGTGCCAGCAGGCAATTAAACCGACAGGGTGGCACAGATACGCAGTATTTT. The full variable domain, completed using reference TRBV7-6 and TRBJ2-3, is GAGVSQSPRYKVTKRGQDVALRCDPISGHVSLYWYRQALGQGPEFLTYFNYEAQQDKSGLPNDRFSAERPEGSISTLTIQRTEQRDSAMYRCASRQLNRQGGTDTQYFGPGTRLTVL.

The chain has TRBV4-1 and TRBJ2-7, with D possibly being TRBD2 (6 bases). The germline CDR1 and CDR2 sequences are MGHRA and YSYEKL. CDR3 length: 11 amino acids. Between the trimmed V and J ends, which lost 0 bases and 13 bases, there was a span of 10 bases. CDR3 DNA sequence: TGCGCCAGCAGCCAAGACCGGGACTTATACTTC. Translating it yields CASSQDRDLYF.

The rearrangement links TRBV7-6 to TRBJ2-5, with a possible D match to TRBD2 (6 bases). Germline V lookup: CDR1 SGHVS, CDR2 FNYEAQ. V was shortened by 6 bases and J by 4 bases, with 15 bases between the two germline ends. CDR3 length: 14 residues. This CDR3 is CASSLPAGRETQYF. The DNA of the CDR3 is TGTGCCAGCAGTTTACCGGCGGGGAGAGAGACCCAGTACTTC.

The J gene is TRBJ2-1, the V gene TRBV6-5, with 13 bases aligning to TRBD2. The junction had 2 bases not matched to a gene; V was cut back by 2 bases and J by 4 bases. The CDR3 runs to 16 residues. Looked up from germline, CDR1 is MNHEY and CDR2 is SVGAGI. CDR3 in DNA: TGTGCCAGCAGTTACGTACTAGCGGGAGGGTACAATGAGCAGTTCTTC. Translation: CASSYVLAGGYNEQFF.

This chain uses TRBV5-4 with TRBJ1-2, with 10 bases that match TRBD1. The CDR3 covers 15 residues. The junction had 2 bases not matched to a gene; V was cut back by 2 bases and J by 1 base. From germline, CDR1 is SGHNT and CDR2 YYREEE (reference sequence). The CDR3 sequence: CASSFDRGLNYGYTF. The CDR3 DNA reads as TGTGCCAGCAGCTTCGACAGGGGGCTTAACTATGGCTACACCTTC.

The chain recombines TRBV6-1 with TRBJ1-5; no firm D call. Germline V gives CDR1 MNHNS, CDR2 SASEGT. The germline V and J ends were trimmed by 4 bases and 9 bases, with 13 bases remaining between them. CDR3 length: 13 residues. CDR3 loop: CASSAPNGRPQHF. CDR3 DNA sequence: TGTGCCAGCAGTGCACCTAACGGTCGGCCCCAGCATTTT.

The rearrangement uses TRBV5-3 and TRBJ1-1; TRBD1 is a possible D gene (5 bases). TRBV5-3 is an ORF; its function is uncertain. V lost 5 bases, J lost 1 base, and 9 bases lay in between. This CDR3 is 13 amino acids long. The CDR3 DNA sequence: TGTGCCAGAAGGGGACTTCCGAACACTGAAGCTTTCTTT. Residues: CARRGLPNTEAFF.

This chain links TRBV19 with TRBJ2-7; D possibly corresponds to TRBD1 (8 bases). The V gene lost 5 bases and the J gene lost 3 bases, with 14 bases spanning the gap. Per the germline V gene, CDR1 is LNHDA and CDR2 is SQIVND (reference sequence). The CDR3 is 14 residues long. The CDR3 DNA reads TGTGCCAGTAGTCGGGGGGACAGGAGCTACGAGCAGTACTTC. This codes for CASSRGDRSYEQYF.

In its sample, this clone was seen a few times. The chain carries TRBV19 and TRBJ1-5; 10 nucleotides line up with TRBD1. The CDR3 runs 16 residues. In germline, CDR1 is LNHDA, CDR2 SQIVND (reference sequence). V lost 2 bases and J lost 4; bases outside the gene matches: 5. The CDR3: CASSIPGQGPNQPQHF. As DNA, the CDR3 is TGTGCCAGTAGTATACCGGGACAGGGGCCTAATCAGCCCCAGCATTTT.

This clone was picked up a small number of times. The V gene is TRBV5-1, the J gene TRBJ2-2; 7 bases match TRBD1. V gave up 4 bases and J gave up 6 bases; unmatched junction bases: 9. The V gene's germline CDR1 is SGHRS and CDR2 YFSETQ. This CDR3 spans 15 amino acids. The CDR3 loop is CASSIGQEGAGELFF. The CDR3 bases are TGCGCCAGCAGCATCGGACAGGAAGGGGCCGGGGAGCTGTTTTTT.

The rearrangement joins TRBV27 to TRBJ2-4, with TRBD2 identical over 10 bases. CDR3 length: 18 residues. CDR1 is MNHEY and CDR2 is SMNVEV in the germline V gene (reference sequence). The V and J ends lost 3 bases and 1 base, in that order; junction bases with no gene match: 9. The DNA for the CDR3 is TGTGCCAGCAGTTTTAGGACTAGCGGAGGGGGGGCCAAAAACATTCAGTACTTC. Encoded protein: CASSFRTSGGGAKNIQYF.

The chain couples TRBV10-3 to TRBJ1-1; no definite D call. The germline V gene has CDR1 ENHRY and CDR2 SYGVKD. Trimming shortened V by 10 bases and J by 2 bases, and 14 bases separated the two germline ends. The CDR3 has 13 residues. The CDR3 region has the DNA TGTGCCAGCGGAGCGGTGGAAAACACTGAAGCTTTCTTT. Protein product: CASGAVENTEAFF.

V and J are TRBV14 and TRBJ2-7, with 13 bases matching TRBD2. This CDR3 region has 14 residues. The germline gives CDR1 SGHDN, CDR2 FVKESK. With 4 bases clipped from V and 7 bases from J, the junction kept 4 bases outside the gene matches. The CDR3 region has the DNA TGTGCCAGCAGCCGGACTAGCGGGAGTAATGAGCAGTACTTC. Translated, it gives CASSRTSGSNEQYF.

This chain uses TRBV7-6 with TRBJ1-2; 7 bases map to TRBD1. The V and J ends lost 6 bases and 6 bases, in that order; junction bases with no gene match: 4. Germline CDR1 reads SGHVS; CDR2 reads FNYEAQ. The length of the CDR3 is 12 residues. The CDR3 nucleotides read TGTGCCAGCAGTGAACAGGGGCATGGCTACACCTTC. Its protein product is CASSEQGHGYTF.

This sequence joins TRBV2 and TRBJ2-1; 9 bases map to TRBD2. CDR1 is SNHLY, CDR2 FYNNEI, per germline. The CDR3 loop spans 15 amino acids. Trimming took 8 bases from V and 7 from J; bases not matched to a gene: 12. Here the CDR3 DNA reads TGTGCCAGCCTCCTGACTCGCGGGAGGGAGAATGAGCAGTTCTTC. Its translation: CASLLTRGRENEQFF.

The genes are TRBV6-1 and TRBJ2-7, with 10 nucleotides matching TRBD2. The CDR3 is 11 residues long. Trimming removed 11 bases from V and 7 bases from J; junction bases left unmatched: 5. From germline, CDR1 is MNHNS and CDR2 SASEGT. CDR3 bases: TGTGCCGCTAGCGGGAGAGGTGAGCAGTACTTC. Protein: CAASGRGEQYF.

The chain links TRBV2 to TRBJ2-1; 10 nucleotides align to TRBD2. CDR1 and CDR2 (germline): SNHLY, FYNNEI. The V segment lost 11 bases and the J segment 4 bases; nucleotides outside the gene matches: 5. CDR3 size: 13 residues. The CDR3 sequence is CALERGGYNEQFF. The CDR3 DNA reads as TGTGCCCTAGAGCGGGGGGGTTACAATGAGCAGTTCTTC.

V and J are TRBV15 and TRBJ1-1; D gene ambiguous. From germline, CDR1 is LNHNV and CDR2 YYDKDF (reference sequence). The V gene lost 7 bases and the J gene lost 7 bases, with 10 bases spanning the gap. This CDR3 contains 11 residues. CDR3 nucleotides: TGTGCCACCACACGCGGTCTTGAAGCTTTCTTT. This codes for CATTRGLEAFF. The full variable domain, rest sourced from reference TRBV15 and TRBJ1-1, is DAMVIQNPRYQVTQFGKPVTLSCSQTLNHNVMYWYQQKSSQAPKLLFHYYDKDFNNEADTPDNFQSRRPNTSFCFLDIRSPGLGDTAMYLCATTRGLEAFFGQGTRLTVV.

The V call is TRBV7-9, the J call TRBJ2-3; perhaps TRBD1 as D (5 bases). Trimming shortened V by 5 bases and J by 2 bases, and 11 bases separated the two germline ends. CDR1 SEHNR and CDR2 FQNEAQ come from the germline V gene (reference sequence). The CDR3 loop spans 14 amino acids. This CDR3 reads CASSADTVTDTQYF. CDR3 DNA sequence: TGTGCCAGCAGCGCGGACACGGTCACAGATACGCAGTATTTT. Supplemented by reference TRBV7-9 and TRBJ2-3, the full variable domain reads DTGVSQNPRHKITKRGQNVTFRCDPISEHNRLYWYRQTLGQGPEFLTYFQNEAQLEKSRLLSDRFSAERPKGSFSTLEIQRTEQGDSAMYLCASSADTVTDTQYFGPGTRLTVL.

CDR3 sequence (DNA): TGCGCCAGCAGCAAACAGGGGAACGAGCAGTACTTC. Encoded protein: CASSKQGNEQYF. This chain uses TRBV5-1 with TRBJ2-7; the match to TRBD1 covers 7 bases. Germline CDR1 and CDR2: SGHRS and YFSETQ. The V and J ends lost 4 bases and 5 bases, in that order; junction bases with no gene match: 3. The CDR3 spans 12 residues.